The 3 T cell receptor beta chains below were found in one sample sequenced in a study of OX40 agonist ivuxolimab in advanced cancers. The assay was immunoSEQ multiplex PCR, and TCRdb's table has in-frame clones only and misses some. The sample records about 66,000 clones, 91% being singletons. The sequences come from CD4+ or CD8+ T cells sorted from blood, collected in a trial of the OX40 agonist ivuxolimab. The receptors shown here come from an adult with an advanced solid tumor such as melanoma, head and neck, liver or kidney cancer.

The gene calls are TRBV7-2 and TRBJ2-7; no reliable D call. CDR3 size: 14 residues. Germline lookup yields CDR1 SGHTA and CDR2 FQGNSA. V was clipped by 3 bases and J by 0 bases, with 9 bases between them. CDR3: CASSFQILSYEQYF. Here the CDR3 DNA reads TGTGCCAGCAGCTTTCAGATCCTCTCCTACGAGCAGTACTTC.

This chain uses TRBV7-2 with TRBJ2-5; D is unresolved. The CDR3 length is 12 residues. Germline V gives CDR1 SGHTA, CDR2 FQGNSA. V was shortened by 2 bases and J by 4 bases, with 5 bases between the two germline ends. The CDR3 reads CASSLSRETQYF. The DNA for the CDR3 is TGTGCCAGCAGCTTATCGAGAGAGACCCAGTACTTC.

The chain couples TRBV9 to TRBJ2-5; 11 bases agree with TRBD2. The CDR3 has 15 amino acids. Trimming removed 2 bases from V and 3 bases from J; junction bases left unmatched: 3. From germline, CDR1 is SGDLS and CDR2 YYNGEE. The CDR3 DNA reads as TGTGCCAGCAGCGTTGGTAGCGGGAGGGAAGAGACCCAGTACTTC. Translating gives CASSVGSGREETQYF.